Following are 30 T cell receptor beta chains from one sample sequenced in a study of T cell repertoires in cytomegalovirus infection. TCRdb fed the reads into MiXCR, producing one record per CDR3 protein. The sample lists hundreds of thousands of distinct CDR3 sequences, 35% to 45% occurring once. Material for sequencing was PBMCs. These receptors all stem from a human donor in good health (CMV status not recorded). Some clones in this sample may be carry-over from other donors' samples.

This clonotype was recorded a few times. The chain recombines TRBV6-1 with TRBJ2-1; the match to TRBD2 covers 10 bases. CDR1 and CDR2 from the germline V gene are MNHNS and SASEGT. V dropped 6 bases and J dropped 8; count of bases not matched to a gene: 13. The CDR3 covers 16 residues. Written as DNA, the CDR3 is TGTGCCAGCAGGAAGGGTGCTAGCGGGAGTTCTGATGAGCAGTTCTTC. It encodes CASRKGASGSSDEQFF.

This clonotype was observed many times. V usage is TRBV7-2 and J usage is TRBJ2-5, with TRBD2 matching 7 bases. The germline V gene has CDR1 SGHTA and CDR2 FQGNSA. After removal of 1 base from V and 7 bases from J, the junction contained 9 bases not matched to a gene. The CDR3 extends over 15 amino acids. The CDR3 nucleotides read TGTGCCAGCAGCTTAGAACTAGCGACGGCGGGGACCCAGTACTTC. As protein: CASSLELATAGTQYF. The entire variable domain, with the rest obtained from reference TRBV7-2 and TRBJ2-5, is as follows: GAGVSQSPSNKVTEKGKDVELRCDPISGHTALYWYRQSLGQGLEFLIYFQGNSAPDKSGLPSDRFSAERTGGSVSTLTIQRTQQEDSAVYLCASSLELATAGTQYFGPGTRLLVL.

This clonotype was detected many times. The chain is built from TRBV7-9 and TRBJ1-4; 11 nucleotides agree with TRBD1. Losses at the gene ends were 4 bases for V and 7 bases for J; bases not matched to a gene: 5. The CDR3 consists of 15 residues. CDR1 SEHNR and CDR2 FQNEAQ come from the germline V gene (reference sequence). The CDR3, as DNA: TGTGCCAGCAGCTCGCCAGGGACAGGGGGTGAAAAACTGTTTTTT. It codes for CASSSPGTGGEKLFF.

CDR3 residues: CASSLSTDQPQHF. As DNA, the CDR3 is TGTGCCAGCAGCTTGTCAACAGATCAGCCCCAGCATTTT. The chain is built from TRBV7-9 and TRBJ1-5, with D unresolved. There are 13 residues in the CDR3. Germline V gene data show CDR1 as SEHNR and CDR2 as FQNEAQ (reference sequence). V gave up 3 bases and J gave up 5 bases, with 8 bases separating them. Combining the CDR3 with reference TRBV7-9 and TRBJ1-5 gives the whole variable domain DTGVSQNPRHKITKRGQNVTFRCDPISEHNRLYWYRQTLGQGPEFLTYFQNEAQLEKSRLLSDRFSAERPKGSFSTLEIQRTEQGDSAMYLCASSLSTDQPQHFGDGTRLSIL.

This clonotype appeared a few times. V usage is TRBV7-8 and J usage is TRBJ1-2; possibly TRBD1 for D (6 bases). Germline values: CDR1 SGHVS, CDR2 FQNEAQ. The CDR3 totals 15 residues. The V and J ends lost 5 bases and 3 bases respectively, with 16 bases between them. This chain's CDR3 is CASSIQRTAYYGYTF. Here the CDR3 DNA reads TGTGCCAGCAGCATACAAAGGACAGCCTACTATGGCTACACCTTC.

The chain has TRBV7-2 and TRBJ1-1; D is unresolved. The length of the CDR3 is 13 residues. Germline V gene data show CDR1 as SGHTA and CDR2 as FQGNSA. Trimming pared 7 bases from V and 6 bases from J, leaving 15 bases between. As DNA, the CDR3 is TGTGCCAGCACCCTATGGATCGACGCTGAAGCTTTCTTT. Translated, it gives CASTLWIDAEAFF.

The chain uses TRBV6-1 and TRBJ2-3, with 9 bases that match TRBD2. This CDR3 is built from 19 residues. V was pared by 1 base and J by 0 bases, with 11 bases of the junction left unmatched. Germline V gene lookup returns CDR1 MNHNS and CDR2 SASEGT. Here the CDR3 reads CASSEGGLAGISSTDTQYF. The CDR3 DNA reads as TGTGCCAGCAGTGAAGGTGGTCTAGCGGGGATATCTAGCACAGATACGCAGTATTTT.

The chain employs TRBV6-5 and TRBJ2-7, with 9 nucleotides matching TRBD1. Germline V gene sequence: CDR1 MNHEY, CDR2 SVGAGI. V trimming: 6 bases; J trimming: 5 bases; junction bases outside the gene matches: 5. The CDR3 is 13 amino acids. The CDR3 coding sequence is TGTGCCAGCAGGGATGGACAGGGGCACGAGCAGTACTTC. This gives the protein CASRDGQGHEQYF.

Only a few counts were recorded for this clonotype. The junction and the germline gene differ at one end; a read error may be behind it. V gene TRBV27 combines with J gene TRBJ1-1; D is unresolved. CDR1 is MNHEY and CDR2 is SMNVEV in the germline V gene (reference sequence). The CDR3 spans 14 residues. The CDR3 protein is CASSPLGLKTEAFF. CDR3 nucleotides: TGTGCCAGCAGCCCGCTTGGGCTGAAGACTGAAGCTTTCTTT.

This sequence joins TRBV27 and TRBJ2-2; D not resolved. In germline, CDR1 is MNHEY, CDR2 SMNVEV (reference sequence). CDR3 length: 16 residues. Deletions cut 0 bases from V and 1 base from J, with 9 bases between. For the CDR3, the DNA is TGTGCCAGCAGTTTATCGCGCGAAGGGAACACCGGGGAGCTGTTTTTT. It yields the protein CASSLSREGNTGELFF.

In this sample, this clonotype turned up many times. The CDR3 coding sequence is TGTGCCAGCAGCTTAGCGAGGGGGGCCGTAGATACGCAGTATTTT. Protein product: CASSLARGAVDTQYF. This chain connects TRBV7-2 to TRBJ2-3; D may correspond to TRBD1 or TRBD2 (6 bases each). Germline lookup yields CDR1 SGHTA and CDR2 FQGNSA. CDR3 length equals 15 residues. V gave up 0 bases and J gave up 5 bases, with 12 bases separating them.

The rearrangement links TRBV6-6 to TRBJ2-7; D may be TRBD1 or TRBD2 (5 bases each). There are 14 residues in the CDR3. Germline V gene data show CDR1 as MNHNY and CDR2 as SVGAGI (reference sequence). V dropped 0 bases and J dropped 6 bases, with 12 bases sitting between them. The CDR3 DNA follows: TGTGCCAGCAGTTACTCGGGACCCCAGCGCGAGCAGTACTTC. Protein: CASSYSGPQREQYF.

This chain connects TRBV28 to TRBJ1-1; D remains unclear. V lost 3 bases, J lost 11 bases, and 16 bases lay in between. The length of the CDR3 is 13 residues. Germline CDR1 is MDHEN and CDR2 is SYDVKM. The chain's CDR3 is CASSFSAARGAFF. The CDR3, as DNA: TGTGCCAGCAGTTTCTCCGCAGCCCGAGGGGCTTTCTTT.

The J gene is TRBJ2-2, the V gene TRBV7-2; D is undetermined. Trimming took 1 base from V and 4 from J, leaving 7 bases between them. This CDR3 has 14 residues. The V gene's germline CDR1 is SGHTA and CDR2 FQGNSA. For the CDR3, the DNA is TGTGCCAGCAGCTTAGTTCTCTCCACCGGGGAGCTGTTTTTT. Protein sequence: CASSLVLSTGELFF.

This clonotype was seen more than once but under ten times. The CDR3, as DNA: TGTGCCAGCAGTTTATCGGTGCCCGGGGAGCTGTTTTTT. It translates to CASSLSVPGELFF. The chain links TRBV27 to TRBJ2-2; D remains ambiguous. CDR3 length: 13 residues. Per the germline V gene, CDR1 is MNHEY and CDR2 is SMNVEV (reference sequence). With 0 bases removed from V and 6 bases from J, the gap between germline ends came to 5 bases.

In its sample, this clonotype was seen a few times. CDR3 residues: CASSVRGYNEQFF. The DNA for the CDR3 is TGTGCCAGCAGTGTGCGAGGATACAATGAGCAGTTCTTC. The gene calls are TRBV12-3 or TRBV12-4 and TRBJ2-1; no firm D call. This CDR3 contains 13 residues. The V end was cut by 5 bases, the J end by 4 bases, with 9 bases between.

CDR3 bases: TGCGCCAGCAGCCAAGCACCGGGACCGACCTACGAGCAGTACTTC. Translation: CASSQAPGPTYEQYF. The chain links TRBV4-1 to TRBJ2-7; the D call may be TRBD1 or TRBD2 (5 bases each). The CDR3 covers 15 residues. CDR1 is MGHRA, CDR2 YSYEKL, per germline. The germline V and J ends were trimmed by 1 base and 2 bases, with 12 bases remaining between them.

This clonotype was counted between two and nine times. The V and J genes are TRBV6-2 or TRBV6-3 and TRBJ2-7; TRBD1 aligns across 9 bases. Trimming removed 4 bases from V and 2 bases from J; junction bases left unmatched: 9. The germline gives CDR1 MNHEY, CDR2 SVGEGT. The CDR3 extends over 16 amino acids. CDR3 protein: CASSLLRDRATYEQYF. CDR3 sequence (DNA): TGTGCCAGCAGTTTACTCCGGGACAGGGCCACCTACGAGCAGTACTTC.

This rearrangement joins TRBV10-3 to TRBJ1-6; possible D gene TRBD1, 6 bases. This CDR3 contains 13 residues. Trimming took 2 bases from V and 7 from J, leaving 6 bases between them. Germline-derived CDR1 and CDR2 are ENHRY and SYGVKD. The CDR3 spells CAISEGQNSPLHF. CDR3 bases: TGTGCCATCAGTGAGGGACAGAATTCACCCCTCCACTTT.

This clonotype was found a few times. The V and J genes are TRBV5-1 and TRBJ2-7; D not resolved. V was clipped by 5 bases and J by 0 bases, with 12 bases between them. CDR3 size: 14 residues. Germline V gives CDR1 SGHRS, CDR2 YFSETQ. The CDR3, as DNA: TGCGCCAGCAGGCCGCCGGAGAGCTCCTACGAGCAGTACTTC. Its translation is CASRPPESSYEQYF.

The chain uses TRBV2 and TRBJ2-2, with 12 nucleotides matching TRBD2. V trimming: 6 bases; J trimming: 4 bases; junction bases outside the gene matches: 9. Germline assignment: CDR1 SNHLY and CDR2 FYNNEI. The length of the CDR3 is 17 residues. The CDR3 loop is CASRRLAGGAATGELFF. The DNA of the CDR3 is TGTGCCAGCAGAAGGCTAGCGGGGGGGGCGGCCACCGGGGAGCTGTTTTTT.

The chain recombines TRBV6-5 with TRBJ1-2; D remains ambiguous. The CDR3 contains 16 residues. Trimming removed 0 bases from V and 7 bases from J, with 18 bases in between. CDR1 and CDR2 (germline): MNHEY, SVGAGI. CDR3 loop: CASSYSEIEAISGYTF. CDR3 DNA: TGTGCCAGCAGTTACTCGGAGATTGAGGCAATCTCTGGCTACACCTTC.

A few counts support this clonotype. The V and J genes are TRBV2 and TRBJ1-6; no clear D. This CDR3 comprises 13 residues. V shed 8 bases and J shed 8 bases, with 13 bases lying between them. The germline V gene has CDR1 SNHLY and CDR2 FYNNEI. The CDR3 loop reads CASLRGSDSPLHF. The CDR3 DNA is TGTGCCAGCCTCCGAGGGTCGGATTCACCCCTCCACTTT.

This rearrangement joins TRBV5-4 to TRBJ2-7; no definite D call. CDR3 length: 13 amino acids. Trimming stripped 4 bases from V and 3 bases from J, with 11 bases between. CDR1 is SGHNT, CDR2 YYREEE, per germline (reference sequence). CDR3 coding DNA: TGTGCCAGCAGCATCGACCCAGACTACGAGCAGTACTTC. It codes for CASSIDPDYEQYF. The whole variable domain, remainder taken from reference TRBV5-4 and TRBJ2-7, is ETGVTQSPTHLIKTRGQQVTLRCSSQSGHNTVSWYQQALGQGPQFIFQYYREEENGRGNFPPRFSGLQFPNYSSELNVNALELDDSALYLCASSIDPDYEQYFGPGTRLTVT.

The V call is TRBV7-9, the J call TRBJ2-1; TRBD2 matches at 13 bases. The CDR3 runs to 18 residues. The V gene end was trimmed by 3 bases and the J gene end by 10 bases; junction bases not matched to a gene: 15. CDR1 SEHNR and CDR2 FQNEAQ come from the germline V gene (reference sequence). CDR3 bases: TGTGCCAGCAGCTTTCTTGAACTAGCGGGAGGGCTTGGCGAGGAGCAGTTCTTC. Amino acids: CASSFLELAGGLGEEQFF.

This clonotype was counted between two and nine times. This chain links TRBV7-8 with TRBJ2-5; D is possibly TRBD1 or TRBD2 (5 bases each). The ends were cut back, 5 bases at V and 1 base at J, with 17 bases in the middle. Germline assignment: CDR1 SGHVS and CDR2 FQNEAQ. The length of the CDR3 is 16 residues. The CDR3 DNA sequence: TGTGCCAGCAGCCCTGGGGTTTGGGGGATCCAAGAGACCCAGTACTTC. Translating it yields CASSPGVWGIQETQYF.

The chain employs TRBV7-6 and TRBJ2-3; 9 bases agree with TRBD2. Germline lookup yields CDR1 SGHVS and CDR2 FNYEAQ. The CDR3 sequence is 16 residues long. V trimming: 1 base; J trimming: 2 bases; junction bases outside the gene matches: 4. The CDR3: CASSLEASGNTDTQYF. The CDR3 DNA sequence: TGTGCCAGCAGCTTAGAAGCTAGCGGGAACACAGATACGCAGTATTTT.

This clonotype was found many times. The gene calls are TRBV11-2 and TRBJ2-1, with D perhaps TRBD1 or TRBD2 (6 bases each). Germline V gene lookup returns CDR1 SGHAT and CDR2 FQNNGV. V was cut by 2 bases and J by 7 bases, with 24 bases left in between. CDR3 length: 18 residues. CDR3 sequence (DNA): TGTGCCAGCAGCTTAACTCCCTCTGGGCGAGGGGGAGGTAATGAGCAGTTCTTC. Its translation is CASSLTPSGRGGGNEQFF. The variable domain in full, with the rest retrieved from reference TRBV11-2 and TRBJ2-1, is EAGVAQSPRYKIIEKRQSVAFWCNPISGHATLYWYQQILGQGPKLLIQFQNNGVVDDSQLPKDRFSAERLKGVDSTLKIQPAKLEDSAVYLCASSLTPSGRGGGNEQFFGPGTRLTVL.

As concerns this clonotype: The germline gene is not matched at one end of the junction; a read error may be the cause. The genes are TRBV5-1 and TRBJ2-5, with 8 bases matching TRBD2. The CDR3 totals 14 residues. The V gene's germline CDR1 is SGHRS and CDR2 YFSETQ. CDR3 region: CASSFGTSVEIQYF. DNA for the CDR3: TGCGCCAGCAGCTTTGGGACTAGTGTGGAGATCCAGTACTTC.

This clonotype has just a few counts. This chain joins TRBV7-2 and TRBJ2-5, with 7 bases that match TRBD1. V lost 5 bases, J lost 3 bases, and 6 bases stayed unmatched. In germline, CDR1 is SGHTA, CDR2 FQGNSA. The CDR3 has 14 amino acids. CDR3 residues: CASSLSGQKETQYF. The CDR3 DNA sequence: TGTGCCAGCAGCCTATCGGGACAGAAAGAGACCCAGTACTTC.